The rows below give T cell receptor beta chains drawn from one sample of a study of blood T cell repertoires in COVID-19. TCRdb keeps only in-frame clones here, not all; method: immunoSEQ multiplex PCR. The top ten clones hold 15% to 20% of a sample with just over 80,000 clones, roughly 76% of them seen once. Sequencing was done on a sample of peripheral blood. These receptors were taken from an elderly woman with active or convalescent COVID-19. Both conserved end residues are part of each CDR3. Each record gives: clone size, D gene, V gene, J gene, CDR3 protein, CDR3 DNA. The D gene is left open where the match is weak. The size of a clone is reported for some rows only, either as once, few or many, or as a class for expanded clones.

NA	TRBD1	TRBV24-1	TRBJ2-2	CATSDREGQLYTGELFF	TGTGCCACCAGTGATAGAGAGGGACAGCTCTACACCGGGGAGCTGTTTTTT
NA	TRBD1	TRBV30	TRBJ2-2	CAGGQALSRELFF	TGTGCCGGGGGACAGGCCCTTTCCCGGGAGCTGTTTTTT
NA	TRBD2	TRBV19	TRBJ2-1	CASSRSGAGGFNEQFF	TGTGCCAGTAGTAGGTCAGGGGCGGGGGGATTCAATGAGCAGTTCTTC
NA	TRBD1	TRBV11-2	TRBJ1-4	CASSSIRTGLNEKLFF	TGTGCCAGCAGCTCAATACGGACAGGCTTAAATGAAAAACTGTTTTTT
NA	TRBD2	TRBV10-3	TRBJ2-1	CAISEGTSGEDYNEQFF	TGTGCCATCAGTGAGGGGACTAGCGGGGAGGACTACAATGAGCAGTTCTTC
NA	NA	TRBV5-1	TRBJ2-1	CASSFMGGPLYNEQFF	TGCGCCAGCAGCTTTATGGGGGGGCCTTTGTACAATGAGCAGTTCTTC
NA	NA	TRBV28	TRBJ1-2	CASSLLFNGYTF	TGTGCCAGCAGTTTACTTTTTAATGGCTACACCTTC
NA	NA	TRBV6-5	TRBJ1-4	CASSSGQNEKLFF	TGTGCCAGCAGTTCCGGACAGAATGAAAAACTGTTTTTT
few	NA	TRBV14	TRBJ2-2	CASSQLDNTGELFF	TGTGCCAGCAGCCAACTAGATAACACCGGGGAGCTGTTTTTT
NA	TRBD1	TRBV3-1/TRBV3-2	TRBJ2-7	CASSQDGTGTNEQYF	TGTGCCAGCAGCCAAGATGGGACAGGGACAAACGAGCAGTACTTC
NA	TRBD2	TRBV5-8	TRBJ2-5	CASSSGGNWETQYF	TGTGCCAGCAGCAGCGGGGGGAATTGGGAGACCCAGTACTTC
once	TRBD2	TRBV19	TRBJ2-2	CASSMIAGDTGELFF	TGTGCCAGTAGTATGATAGCGGGGGACACCGGGGAGCTGTTTTTT
NA	TRBD2	TRBV7-8	TRBJ2-3	CASSYGGGTDTQYF	TGTGCCAGCAGCTACGGGGGGGGCACAGATACGCAGTATTTT
NA	NA	TRBV7-6	TRBJ2-7	CASSEDRGFSSYEQYF	TGTGCCAGCAGCGAGGACAGAGGTTTCAGCTCCTACGAGCAGTACTTC
NA	NA	TRBV30	TRBJ1-4	CAWSGQINEKLFF	TGTGCCTGGAGTGGACAGATTAATGAAAAACTGTTTTTT
NA	NA	TRBV21-1	TRBJ1-5	CASSTFGQGKTYSNQPQHF	TGTGCCAGCAGCACTTTCGGGCAGGGAAAAACTTATAGCAATCAGCCCCAGCATTTT
NA	NA	TRBV10-1	TRBJ2-5	CASSEVGNPKRRETQYF	TGCGCCAGCAGTGAGGTGGGAAACCCCAAGCGGCGGGAGACCCAGTACTTC
NA	NA	TRBV5-4	TRBJ2-6	CASSPHWQGSGANVLTF	TGTGCCAGCAGCCCTCATTGGCAGGGCTCTGGGGCCAACGTCCTGACTTTC
once	NA	TRBV2	TRBJ2-3	CASSEGWADTQYF	TGTGCCAGCAGTGAAGGGTGGGCCGATACGCAGTATTTT
NA	TRBD2	TRBV10-1	TRBJ2-3	CASSDSGGATDTQYF	TGCGCCAGCAGTGACAGCGGGGGGGCTACAGATACGCAGTATTTT
NA	NA	TRBV29-1	TRBJ1-2	CSVEEEGVGYGYTF	TGCAGCGTTGAAGAAGAGGGGGTAGGTTATGGCTACACCTTC
NA	NA	TRBV5-4	TRBJ1-2	CASSLDRDYGYTF	TGTGCCAGCAGCTTGGACAGGGACTATGGCTACACCTTC
NA	TRBD2	TRBV10-1	TRBJ2-3	CASSALRGGIDTQYF	TGCGCCAGCAGTGCACTCCGGGGGGGGATAGATACGCAGTATTTT
few	TRBD1	TRBV11-1	TRBJ1-2	CASSHRGKDGYTF	TGTGCCAGCAGCCACAGGGGAAAGGATGGCTACACCTTC
NA	NA	TRBV9	TRBJ2-2	CASQLAPYRELFF	TGTGCCAGCCAGCTAGCCCCTTACCGGGAGCTGTTTTTT
NA	NA	TRBV30	TRBJ2-7	CAWSRGVHLYEQYF	TGTGCCTGGAGTCGCGGGGTCCATTTATACGAGCAGTACTTC
NA	TRBD1	TRBV2	TRBJ1-5	CASSEDLDRGGYGGNQPQHF	TGTGCCAGCAGTGAAGATCTTGACAGGGGCGGCTATGGTGGCAATCAGCCCCAGCATTTT
NA	NA	TRBV2	TRBJ1-5	CASSFSNQPQHF	TGTGCCAGCAGCTTTAGCAATCAGCCCCAGCATTTT
NA	NA	TRBV9	TRBJ2-7	CASSPRQVSYEQYF	TGTGCCAGCAGCCCCAGACAGGTTTCCTACGAGCAGTACTTC
NA	NA	TRBV6-1	TRBJ2-3	CASSERAGEGDTQYF	TGTGCCAGCAGTGAAAGGGCAGGGGAAGGGGATACGCAGTATTTT
NA	TRBD1	TRBV5-1	TRBJ1-2	CASSLGGTDYGYTF	TGCGCCAGCAGCTTGGGTGGGACAGATTATGGCTACACCTTC
NA	NA	TRBV6-5	TRBJ2-2	CASSFSLSGELFF	TGTGCCAGCAGTTTCTCTCTGTCCGGGGAGCTGTTTTTT
NA	NA	TRBV9	TRBJ2-2	CASSLNRVTGELFF	TGTGCCAGCAGCTTAAACAGGGTTACCGGGGAGCTGTTTTTT
NA	NA	TRBV5-6	TRBJ1-6	CASSSAGTISYNSPLHF	TGTGCCAGCAGCTCCGCAGGGACAATCTCCTATAATTCACCCCTCCACTTT
NA	NA	TRBV28	TRBJ2-7	CASSPTHALPPYEQYF	TGTGCCAGCAGCCCTACCCACGCTCTTCCCCCCTACGAGCAGTACTTC
NA	TRBD2	TRBV7-2	TRBJ2-7	CASSFPGGFSYEQYF	TGTGCCAGCAGCTTCCCGGGGGGTTTCTCCTACGAGCAGTACTTC
few	TRBD1	TRBV7-2	TRBJ2-7	CASSVRAGGEDYEQYF	TGTGCCAGCAGCGTGAGAGCAGGGGGTGAGGACTACGAGCAGTACTTC
NA	NA	TRBV12-3/TRBV12-4	TRBJ1-6	CASSTGNSPLHF	TGTGCCAGCAGTACAGGGAATTCACCCCTCCACTTT
NA	TRBD1	TRBV5-1	TRBJ2-2	CASTVDRGQIGELFF	TGCGCCAGCACTGTGGACAGGGGGCAAATCGGGGAGCTGTTTTTT
NA	TRBD2	TRBV7-2	TRBJ2-1	CASSLAGRGVNNEQFF	TGTGCCAGCAGCTTAGCGGGGCGGGGGGTAAATAATGAGCAGTTCTTC
NA	NA	TRBV19	TRBJ1-5	CASRAEGGQPQHF	TGTGCCAGTAGAGCGGAAGGGGGTCAGCCCCAGCATTTT
NA	TRBD2	TRBV7-6	TRBJ2-2	CASSLRPSGGFTGELFF	TGTGCCAGCAGCTTACGGCCTAGCGGGGGCTTCACCGGGGAGCTGTTTTTT